These 18 T cell receptor beta chains share one sample of origin, sequenced in a study of neurological immune-mediated disorders. TCRdb reprocessed the 5' RACE reads with MiXCR, giving one entry per CDR3 protein. The sample includes approximately 37,000 distinct CDR3 sequences, 14% of them seen just once. The sequenced sample consisted of PBMCs. The receptors shown here come from a woman between 45 and 60 years old with HTLV-1-associated myelopathy (HAM/TSP).

The chain combines TRBV5-1 with TRBJ2-5, with D perhaps TRBD1 (6 bases). Germline assignment: CDR1 SGHRS and CDR2 YFSETQ. V was cut by 4 bases and J by 3 bases, with 13 bases left in between. The CDR3 loop spans 14 amino acids. For the CDR3, the DNA is TGCGCCAGCAGCGTACAGGGAGATGAAGAGACCCAGTACTTC. As protein: CASSVQGDEETQYF.

This clonotype was picked up many times. This chain joins TRBV5-5 and TRBJ2-1; D might be TRBD1 (5 bases). The CDR3 runs 13 residues. V lost 3 bases and J 8 bases, leaving 12 bases between the germline ends. Germline assignment: CDR1 SGHKS and CDR2 YYEKEE (reference sequence). This chain's CDR3 is CASSSQGSDEQFF. DNA for the CDR3: TGTGCCAGCAGCTCGCAGGGTTCGGATGAGCAGTTCTTC.

This clonotype was found many times. An end of the junction differs from the germline gene, which may be a read error. This chain links TRBV5-6 with TRBJ2-3, with D possibly TRBD2 on 5 matching bases. The CDR3 loop spans 15 amino acids. Germline V gene data show CDR1 as SGHDT and CDR2 as YYEEEE. CDR3 in amino acids: CASSLRGYALRYDSF. The CDR3 coding sequence is TGTGCCAGCAGCTTGCGAGGGTATGCTCTCAGATACGACTCTTTT.

This clonotype was seen at least ten times. This chain links TRBV15 with TRBJ1-3; tentatively, D is TRBD1 (5 bases). This CDR3 has 16 amino acids. The V end was cut by 0 bases, the J end by 0 bases, with 9 bases between. The germline V gene encodes CDR1 LNHNV and CDR2 YYDKDF (reference sequence). The DNA for the CDR3 is TGTGCCACCAGCAGAGATGGGGGAGCCTCTGGAAACACCATATATTTT. Its protein product is CATSRDGGASGNTIYF.

This clonotype was counted at least ten times. V and J are TRBV6-6 and TRBJ1-1; 8 bases match TRBD1. This CDR3 has 15 residues. Germline V CDR1 and CDR2: MNHNY, SVGAGI (reference sequence). The V and J ends lost 5 bases and 6 bases, in that order; junction bases with no gene match: 11. CDR3 residues: CASSAGTGYTAEAFF. The DNA for the CDR3 is TGTGCCAGCAGTGCAGGGACAGGCTACACTGCTGAAGCTTTCTTT.

This clonotype was observed many times. The rearrangement links TRBV9 to TRBJ2-1, with D maybe TRBD2 (5 bases). The CDR3 length is 14 residues. The germline CDR1 and CDR2 sequences are SGDLS and YYNGEE. V was clipped by 0 bases and J by 2 bases, with 6 bases between them. This CDR3 reads CASSVGGTYNEQFF. In DNA form, the CDR3 reads TGTGCCAGCAGCGTAGGAGGGACCTACAATGAGCAGTTCTTC.

In its sample, this clonotype was seen many times. The chain uses TRBV5-1 and TRBJ2-1; D possibly uses TRBD1 or TRBD2 (5 bases each). The germline V gene encodes CDR1 SGHRS and CDR2 YFSETQ. The CDR3 is 14 residues long. The V end lost 1 base, the J end lost 3 bases, and 8 bases lay between the germline ends. CDR3 bases: TGCGCCAGCAGCTTGAGGGACGGCTACAATGAGCAGTTCTTC. Translation: CASSLRDGYNEQFF.

This clonotype has at least ten counts. The rearrangement uses TRBV7-9 and TRBJ2-3, with D tentatively TRBD1 (5 bases). The CDR3 is made up of 19 amino acids. CDR1 and CDR2 (germline): SEHNR, FQNEAQ (reference sequence). V lost 4 bases, J lost 5 bases, and 28 bases lay in between. Here the CDR3 reads CASSSYQPRANSHGDTQYF. Here the CDR3 DNA reads TGTGCCAGCAGCTCTTACCAGCCCAGGGCGAACTCGCACGGAGATACGCAGTATTTT. The full variable domain, its missing parts supplied by reference TRBV7-9 and TRBJ2-3, is DTGVSQNPRHKITKRGQNVTFRCDPISEHNRLYWYRQTLGQGPEFLTYFQNEAQLEKSRLLSDRFSAERPKGSFSTLEIQRTEQGDSAMYLCASSSYQPRANSHGDTQYFGPGTRLTVL.

In this sample, this clonotype turned up many times. This chain joins TRBV7-3 and TRBJ2-1; TRBD2 matches 8 bases. Per germline, CDR1 SGHTA and CDR2 FQGTGA. The CDR3 is 14 amino acids. The J segment lost 6 bases and the V segment lost 6 bases, leaving 7 bases of the junction unmatched. CDR3 sequence (DNA): TGTGCCAGCAGTCCCACCACTAGCGGCAATGAGCAGTTCTTC. Its translation: CASSPTTSGNEQFF.

In its sample, this clonotype was seen many times. CDR3 protein: CASSYFRTVGTDTQYF. CDR3 DNA: TGTGCCAGCAGTTACTTCCGTACAGTAGGCACAGATACGCAGTATTTT. The rearrangement joins TRBV6-2 or TRBV6-3 to TRBJ2-3, with D unclear. The CDR3 runs 16 residues. Germline V CDR1 and CDR2: MNHEY, SVGEGT. Trimming cost V 1 base and J 1 base, with 12 bases left between them.

Ten or more counts support this clonotype. This chain uses TRBV6-5 with TRBJ2-3; 7 nucleotides align to TRBD1. Per germline, CDR1 MNHEY and CDR2 SVGAGI. With 4 bases clipped from V and 0 bases from J, the junction kept 4 bases outside the gene matches. This CDR3 spans 15 amino acids. The CDR3 here is CASSSTGLSTDTQYF. As DNA, the CDR3 is TGTGCCAGCAGTTCGACAGGGCTTAGCACAGATACGCAGTATTTT.

This clonotype was found many times. The gene calls are TRBV3-1 and TRBJ1-1; the match to TRBD1 covers 10 bases. Germline V gene sequence: CDR1 LGHDT, CDR2 YNNKEL (reference sequence). V trimming: 3 bases; J trimming: 6 bases; junction bases outside the gene matches: 7. This CDR3 comprises 15 residues. CDR3 DNA: TGTGCCAGCAGCCATACGGGGGGGACAGGGGCTGAAGCTTTCTTT. It yields the protein CASSHTGGTGAEAFF.

This clonotype was detected ten times or more. The rearrangement links TRBV20-1 to TRBJ1-3; D is unclear. The CDR3 contains 13 residues. From germline, CDR1 is DFQATT and CDR2 SNEGSKA (reference sequence). V lost 5 bases and J 2 bases, leaving 10 bases between the germline ends. The DNA for the CDR3 is TGCAGTGCTTTGACACTGCCTGGAAACACCATATATTTT. Protein product: CSALTLPGNTIYF.

This clonotype came up many times. V is TRBV5-6 and J is TRBJ1-5; TRBD1 is a possible D gene (5 bases). The germline CDR1 and CDR2 sequences are SGHDT and YYEEEE. V was shortened by 4 bases and J by 4 bases, with 9 bases between the two germline ends. The CDR3 spans 13 residues. The CDR3 sequence: CASSKTANQPQHF. In DNA, the CDR3 is TGTGCCAGCAGCAAGACAGCAAATCAGCCCCAGCATTTT.

This clonotype was counted at least ten times. The rearrangement uses TRBV9 and TRBJ2-1, with D tentatively TRBD2 (6 bases). The germline gives CDR1 SGDLS, CDR2 YYNGEE. The CDR3 covers 16 residues. V lost 0 bases to trimming and J lost 7 bases, with 17 bases between them. CDR3 residues: CASSVAGGAGGNEQFF. For the CDR3, the DNA is TGTGCCAGCAGCGTAGCGGGCGGGGCAGGAGGTAATGAGCAGTTCTTC.

This clonotype has a handful of counts. The chain joins TRBV10-3 to TRBJ2-1, with D perhaps matching TRBD1 (6 bases). Deletions cut 3 bases from V and 3 bases from J, with 12 bases between. Germline lookup yields CDR1 ENHRY and CDR2 SYGVKD. The CDR3 consists of 15 residues. CDR3 DNA sequence: TGTGCCATCAGTGAACAGGGTGAGGGCTACAATGAGCAGTTCTTC. Translated: CAISEQGEGYNEQFF.

This clonotype was observed at least ten times. This chain joins TRBV20-1 and TRBJ2-5, with 12 nucleotides matching TRBD2. This CDR3 is built from 13 residues. Germline CDR1 DFQATT, CDR2 SNEGSKA (reference sequence). V lost 6 bases and J lost 4; bases outside the gene matches: 3. The CDR3 DNA follows: TGCAGTGCCCGGACTAGCGGGGTAGAGACCCAGTACTTC. This encodes CSARTSGVETQYF.

This clonotype was found many times. This chain joins TRBV29-1 and TRBJ1-1; tentative D call: TRBD1 (6 bases). Trimming took 6 bases from V and 6 from J, leaving 11 bases between them. The CDR3 runs to 11 residues. The germline V gene has CDR1 SQVTM and CDR2 ANQGSEA. Here the CDR3 reads CSVNRVAEAFF. In DNA, the CDR3 is TGCAGCGTCAACAGGGTCGCTGAAGCTTTCTTT.